This record looks at one TCR beta chain sequence and its context. This clonotype turned up a few times. Its binding antigen is unknown. Base qualities are not recorded, but no much larger clone differs from it by a single base. This specimen belongs to a study of T cells in Graves' hyperthyroidism and ophthalmopathy (dated by TCRdb to the late 2010s). About the investigation overall: A discovery cohort of fewer than 110 patients, 43 with Graves' ophthalmopathy and roughly 59 with stable Graves' hyperthyroidism, was used to find distinguishing TCR V-J signatures. Prospective prediction of ophthalmopathy was tested in an independent validation cohort of 18 to 20 hyperthyroidism patients and 15 to 17 patients who later progressed to ophthalmopathy. The roughly 100 discovery patients were divided at random into training and test sets in a 7:3 ratio. In addition, the study compared T-cell repertoires in thyroid tissue and in blood from roughly six Graves' hyperthyroidism patients. Once sampling was done, hyperthyroidism patients were given methimazole at a starting dose of 30 mg daily, whereas ophthalmopathy patients were given high-dose intravenous methylprednisolone. According to the paper, TCR Vbeta CDR3 sequencing was carried out on 135 peripheral blood samples, which came from approximately 43 ophthalmopathy, under 80 hyperthyroidism and roughly 17 progressor patients.

The paper's findings and limits, for the study overall: In validation, progression to ophthalmopathy was predicted by the model with around 70% sensitivity and 72% to 85% specificity, a median of 6.5 months before onset. Blood samples also contained most of the expanded thyroid clonotypes (frequency above 0.001), which suggests that blood repertoires may reflect thyroid immune responses. A 13 V-J signature model separated ophthalmopathy from stable hyperthyroidism, with around 90% sensitivity and 81.08% specificity in cross-validation and 80%/75% in testing. Sample size was not statistically predetermined, and blinding of investigators to group allocation was not performed.

Any patient with an uncontrolled infection, another autoimmune disease, pregnancy or lactation was excluded. Diagnoses relied on clinical symptoms, serum thyroxine and TRAb, thyroid ultrasound and orbital computed tomography. Total RNA was extracted using Trizol reagent, and RNA quality was assessed on an Agilent 2100 Bioanalyzer. TCR beta CDR3 regions were amplified from RNA transcripts. For the first round of RT-PCR on the TCR CDR3, the HTBI primer set was used together with the Qiagen OneStep RT-PCR kit. A second multiplex PCR round built the libraries, followed by size selection and purification. The libraries were sequenced on an Illumina HiSeq2000 using paired-end 100 bp reads. The published analysis was carried out like this. SOAPnuke was used to process the raw data, with reads discarded if the reads contained adapters or uncalled bases, had a mean Phred below 15, or lacked an exact constant-primer or identifier match. High-quality paired reads were merged with COPE v1.2.5, and unique nucleotide sequences were defined as clonotypes. MiTCR v1.1 was used to align the clonotypes against IMGT TRBV, TRBD and TRBJ reference segments. The analysis was restricted to V-J combinations with a frequency above 0.0001, which together covered around 99% of the repertoires. A TCS score was defined as the ratio between F50 (clonal expansion) and ExV (chaos), using BLOSUM62-based TCRdist between CDR3 peptides within each V-J. Welch's t-statistics and random forest reduced 514 V-J features to roughly 13, which were used in a naive Bayes classifier (R e1071). The Morisita-Horn index was used to measure how similar the thyroid and blood repertoires were. The raw public reads went through TCRdb reprocessing: fastp at Q25, MiXCR clone calling, in-frame beta chains kept. Every CDR3 protein is listed once, alongside the most common genes and DNA of its rows. Here the V and J calls rest on TCRdb's processing, not on the authors' analysis. Across this sample there are around 600,000 distinct CDR3 sequences, with about 45% seen only once. Roughly 6.5% of the sample lies in the top ten.

The germline V gene yields SNHLY for CDR1 and FYNNEI for CDR2. The CDR3, cysteine through phenylalanine, is 14 amino acids long. The entry retains the CDR3 DNA only, 42 bases that are in frame from base 1. V and J are trimmed by 10 bases and 4 bases, and the gene matches miss 10 bases of the junction. The receptor chain draws on TRBV2 and TRBJ1-1; 9 nucleotides in the junction match TRBD1. The TCR comes from an adult man with Graves' disease, either hyperthyroidism or ophthalmopathy (not recorded which). Material: peripheral blood or thyroid tissue (not recorded which). The sequence in DNA is TGTGCCACCAGCCGGACAGGGGCGAGCACTGAAGCTTTCTTT. Its protein reads: CATSRTGASTEAFF. The reference TRBV2 and TRBJ1-1 proteins fill in what lies around the CDR3, so the full variable domain reads EPEVTQTPSHQVTQMGQEVILRCVPISNHLYFYWYRQILGQKVEFLVSFYNNEISEKSEIFDDQFSVERPDGSNFTLKIRSTKLEDSAMYFCATSRTGASTEAFFGQGTRLTVV.